One and the same sample provided the 13 T cell receptor beta chains below, sequenced in a study of blood T cell repertoires in COVID-19. Here immunoSEQ multiplex PCR was the method, and the copy in TCRdb shows in-frame clones only, minus some. The repertoire holds about 240,000 clones, with approximately 86% as singletons. The specimen sequenced was peripheral blood. The receptors come from a man aged 55 to 70 who had recovered from COVID-19.

The genes are TRBV20-1 and TRBJ2-4; possibly TRBD1 for D (5 bases). V lost 3 bases to trimming and J lost 7 bases, with 16 bases between them. The CDR3 is 14 residues long. CDR1 is DFQATT, CDR2 SNEGSKA, per germline (reference sequence). The CDR3 is CSASGRAIGNIQYF. CDR3 DNA sequence: TGCAGTGCTAGTGGCAGGGCGATCGGGAACATTCAGTACTTC.

This chain uses TRBV2 with TRBJ2-1; no clear D. V dropped 3 bases and J dropped 8 bases, with 14 bases sitting between them. This CDR3 has 14 residues. Germline V CDR1 and CDR2: SNHLY, FYNNEI. This chain's CDR3 is CASSEEIAFDEQFF. The CDR3 region has the DNA TGTGCCAGCAGTGAGGAGATAGCATTCGATGAGCAGTTCTTC.

The chain carries TRBV24-1 and TRBJ2-1, with D possibly matching TRBD1 (5 bases). Germline CDR1 reads KGHDR; CDR2 reads SFDVKD. This CDR3 has 13 residues. The germline V and J ends were trimmed by 9 bases and 7 bases, with 15 bases remaining between them. CDR3 in DNA: TGTGCCACCGGGGCGTCAGGGTGGAATGAGCAGTTCTTC. Translation: CATGASGWNEQFF.

The rearrangement uses TRBV18 and TRBJ1-3; TRBD1 agrees at 8 bases. The CDR3 totals 18 residues. V was clipped by 4 bases and J by 4 bases; unmatched bases: 15. Germline-derived CDR1 and CDR2 are KGHSH and LQKENI. CDR3 region: CASSRSTSGQGLGNTIYF. As DNA, the CDR3 is TGTGCCAGCTCACGCAGCACCTCCGGACAGGGTCTGGGAAACACCATATATTTT. The variable domain in full, completed from reference TRBV18 and TRBJ1-3, reads NAGVMQNPRHLVRRRGQEARLRCSPMKGHSHVYWYRQLPEEGLKFMVYLQKENIIDESGMPKERFSAEFPKEGPSILRIQQVVRGDSAAYFCASSRSTSGQGLGNTIYFGEGSWLTVV.

The genes are TRBV2 and TRBJ1-2; D possibly corresponds to TRBD1 (5 bases). The CDR3 covers 14 residues. Germline-derived CDR1 and CDR2 are SNHLY and FYNNEI. The V end was cut by 3 bases, the J end by 4 bases, with 12 bases between. This CDR3 is CASSDPGLVYGYTF. CDR3 bases: TGTGCCAGCAGTGACCCGGGACTCGTCTATGGCTACACCTTC.

In this sample, this clone turned up once. This sequence joins TRBV29-1 and TRBJ2-7; possibly TRBD1 for D (7 bases). This CDR3 has 13 amino acids. V was trimmed by 1 base and J by 5 bases, leaving 12 bases between them. Germline CDR1 SQVTM, CDR2 ANQGSEA. The CDR3 nucleotides are TGCAGCGTTGAAGGACAGGGAGGCAACGAGCAGTACTTC. This codes for CSVEGQGGNEQYF.

This chain links TRBV10-2 with TRBJ2-1, with D tentatively TRBD2 (5 bases). The length of the CDR3 is 14 residues. V gave up 4 bases and J gave up 0 bases, with 7 bases separating them. Germline V lookup: CDR1 WSHSY, CDR2 SAAADI. The CDR3 coding sequence is TGCGCCAGCAGTGCTGGGAGCTCCTACAATGAGCAGTTCTTC. Protein sequence: CASSAGSSYNEQFF.

This clone was picked up one time. The chain couples TRBV2 to TRBJ1-2; TRBD1 is a possible D gene (5 bases). CDR1 and CDR2 (germline): SNHLY, FYNNEI. The CDR3 runs 12 residues. The V and J ends lost 8 bases and 8 bases respectively, with 15 bases between them. CDR3 DNA: TGTGCCAGCTCGGACACGTCTCGGGGCTACACCTTC. Its protein product is CASSDTSRGYTF.

This rearrangement joins TRBV6-4 to TRBJ2-5, with no clear D. V dropped 0 bases and J dropped 4 bases, with 24 bases sitting between them. CDR3 length: 19 residues. Germline assignment: CDR1 MRHNA and CDR2 SNTAGT. The CDR3 DNA reads TGTGCCAGCAGTGACTCGAATTTATTTCCTCCAGGCCTCGGAGAGACCCAGTACTTC. This sequence encodes CASSDSNLFPPGLGETQYF.

This chain links TRBV5-1 with TRBJ1-5, with no clear D. The germline V gene has CDR1 SGHRS and CDR2 YFSETQ. CDR3 length equals 13 residues. Deletions cut 0 bases from V and 6 bases from J, with 7 bases between. The CDR3 region is CASSLVVGQPQHF. CDR3 nucleotides: TGCGCCAGCAGCTTGGTGGTCGGTCAGCCCCAGCATTTT.

This chain joins TRBV6-5 and TRBJ1-1, with 10 bases identical to TRBD1. The CDR3 has 15 amino acids. Germline V gene sequence: CDR1 MNHEY, CDR2 SVGAGI. J lost 7 bases, V lost 7 bases, and 12 bases had no gene match. Here the CDR3 reads CASTNPGTGEDEAFF. CDR3 DNA sequence: TGTGCCAGCACCAACCCTGGGACAGGGGAAGATGAAGCTTTCTTT.

This rearrangement joins TRBV6-6 to TRBJ2-2, with D hard to call. CDR3 size: 13 residues. Per the germline V gene, CDR1 is MNHNY and CDR2 is SVGAGI (reference sequence). Deletions cut 8 bases from V and 4 bases from J, with 11 bases between. CDR3 sequence: CASDFETTGELFF. CDR3 in DNA: TGTGCCAGCGACTTTGAGACCACCGGGGAGCTGTTTTTT.

The J gene is TRBJ1-1, the V gene TRBV5-1; a possible D gene is TRBD1 (5 bases). The CDR3 length is 14 residues. Germline V gives CDR1 SGHRS, CDR2 YFSETQ. The V end was cut by 3 bases, the J end by 0 bases, with 9 bases between. CDR3: CASSSGRVNTEAFF. In nucleotides, the CDR3 is TGCGCCAGCAGCTCGGGCAGGGTGAACACTGAAGCTTTCTTT.